This is a list of T cell receptor beta chains from one sample in a study of T cell repertoires in cytomegalovirus infection. Their recognized antigens are unknown. One entry per CDR3 protein, called by TCRdb with MiXCR from the reads. The sample shows 750,000 to 900,000 distinct CDR3 sequences, roughly 29% of them seen only once. Here the sequenced sample was cultured CD8+ T cells from PBMCs, taken from culture after CMV antigen stimulation. The receptors stem from a human donor in good health (CMV status not recorded). Some clones in this sample may be carry-over from other donors' samples. The CDR3 runs from the conserved cysteine through the conserved F or W. The D gene is left open where the match is weak. Not all rows give a size; the values are once, few, many and, for expanded clones, a class.

>TRBV20-1|few|NA|TRBJ2-3
CSARPIPGGTDTQYF
TGCAGTGCTAGACCTATCCCGGGCGGCACAGATACGCAGTATTTT
>TRBV28|NA|TRBD1|TRBJ2-1
CASSYPTGANNEQFF
TGTGCCAGCAGTTACCCCACAGGGGCCAACAATGAGCAGTTCTTC
>TRBV7-6|many|NA|TRBJ2-5
CASSLSPYQETQYF
TGTGCCAGCAGCCTCTCACCGTACCAAGAGACCCAGTACTTC
>TRBV7-9|few|NA|TRBJ1-1
CASSSPFRDTEAFF
TGTGCCAGCAGCTCCCCTTTTCGTGACACTGAAGCTTTCTTT
>TRBV7-2|few|NA|TRBJ1-6
CASSFSSEGSPLHF
TGTGCCAGCAGCTTTTCATCGGAAGGATCACCCCTCCACTTT
>TRBV20-1|NA|TRBD1|TRBJ1-2
CSGDRAPHGYTF
TGCAGTGGTGACAGGGCCCCCCATGGCTACACCTTC
>TRBV7-6|NA|TRBD1|TRBJ2-7
CASSISQGAYEQYF
TGTGCCAGCAGCATAAGCCAGGGGGCTTACGAGCAGTACTTC
>TRBV5-1|NA|NA|TRBJ1-1
CASSLEGNSNTEAFF
TGCGCCAGCAGCTTGGAAGGGAACTCGAACACTGAAGCTTTCTTT
>TRBV7-2|many|TRBD1|TRBJ1-2
CASSLIGTGVYGYTF
TGTGCCAGCAGCTTAATTGGGACAGGGGTCTATGGCTACACCTTC
>TRBV7-8|many|TRBD2|TRBJ2-1
CASSRGGTYNEQFF
TGTGCCAGCAGCCGGGGGGGAACCTACAATGAGCAGTTCTTC
>TRBV3-1|many|NA|TRBJ2-7
CASSPRAGTTYEQYF
TGTGCCAGCAGCCCAAGAGCGGGGACAACCTACGAGCAGTACTTC
>TRBV27|NA|NA|TRBJ2-2
CASSPLGRGTGELFF
TGTGCCAGCAGCCCATTGGGTCGGGGCACCGGGGAGCTGTTTTTT
>TRBV15|NA|TRBD1|TRBJ1-2
CATSTGAGGVYGYTF
TGTGCCACCAGCACGGGGGCAGGGGGCGTCTATGGCTACACCTTC
>TRBV27|NA|NA|TRBJ2-5
CASSRRGYETQYF
TGTGCCAGCAGTCGAAGGGGTTATGAGACCCAGTACTTC
>TRBV20-1|NA|NA|TRBJ2-1
CSARDPGKYNEQFF
TGCAGTGCTAGAGATCCCGGCAAATACAATGAGCAGTTCTTC
>TRBV3-1|NA|NA|TRBJ1-6
CASSNTGGGRVSPLHF
TGTGCCAGCAGCAACACCGGTGGAGGGAGGGTTTCACCCCTCCACTTT
>TRBV15|NA|NA|TRBJ2-3
CATSRIGTDTQYF
TGTGCCACCAGCAGGATAGGGACAGATACGCAGTATTTT
>TRBV20-1|few|NA|TRBJ1-1
CSARTQRAFF
TGCAGTGCTAGGACCCAAAGAGCTTTCTTT
>TRBV28|NA|TRBD2|TRBJ2-3
CASSPHLAASTDTQYF
TGTGCCAGCAGTCCCCATCTAGCGGCCAGCACAGATACGCAGTATTTT
>TRBV7-6|few|TRBD1|TRBJ2-1
CASSPGQGARMGFF
TGTGCCAGCAGCCCGGGACAGGGGGCAAGAATGGGGTTCTTC
>TRBV12-3/TRBV12-4|NA|NA|TRBJ1-2
CASSPLRYYGYTF
TGTGCCAGCAGCCCTCTTCGATACTATGGCTACACCTTC
>TRBV6-2/TRBV6-3|few|NA|TRBJ2-5
CASKDLGLGGETQYF
TGTGCCAGCAAGGACCTTGGGCTAGGGGGAGAGACCCAGTACTTC
>TRBV7-2|many|NA|TRBJ2-6
CASSFVLDITGTGANVLTF
TGTGCCAGCAGCTTCGTCTTAGATATTACAGGGACGGGGGCCAACGTCCTGACTTTC
>TRBV29-1|NA|NA|TRBJ1-3
CSVEGEQPSSGNTIYF
TGCAGCGTTGAAGGTGAACAGCCATCCTCTGGAAACACCATATATTTT
>TRBV7-9|few|NA|TRBJ1-2
CASSPTVPRQKAYGYTF
TGTGCCAGCAGCCCGACCGTCCCTCGACAGAAAGCCTATGGCTACACCTTC
>TRBV7-9|few|NA|TRBJ2-5
CASSLDTSQETQYF
TGTGCCAGCAGCTTAGATACTTCACAAGAGACCCAGTACTTC
>TRBV27|few|TRBD1|TRBJ1-4
CASSQQGTNEKLFF
TGTGCCAGCAGTCAACAGGGGACTAATGAAAAACTGTTTTTT
>TRBV12-3/TRBV12-4|NA|TRBD1|TRBJ2-5
CASSWDRDEQETQYF
TGTGCCAGCAGTTGGGACAGGGACGAGCAAGAGACCCAGTACTTC
>TRBV10-3|NA|TRBD1|TRBJ1-1
CAIKGPDRGRTEAFF
TGTGCCATCAAAGGGCCGGACAGGGGGCGAACTGAAGCTTTCTTT
>TRBV15|NA|NA|TRBJ1-6
CATSLGNSPLHF
TGTGCCACCAGTCTAGGGAATTCACCCCTCCACTTT
>TRBV19|NA|NA|TRBJ2-1
CASSPLKGGAYNEQFF
TGTGCCAGTAGTCCCCTCAAGGGGGGAGCATACAATGAGCAGTTCTTC
>TRBV27|NA|NA|TRBJ2-1
CASSPSGYPSNEQFF
TGTGCCAGCAGTCCATCGGGGTATCCCTCCAATGAGCAGTTCTTC
>TRBV27|few|TRBD1|TRBJ1-4
CASGSDRANEKLFF
TGTGCCAGCGGTTCGGACAGGGCTAATGAAAAACTGTTTTTT
>TRBV7-6|many|TRBD1|TRBJ2-5
CASSSPRGQGVLWQETQYF
TGTGCCAGCAGCTCCCCGAGGGGGCAGGGGGTGTTGTGGCAAGAGACCCAGTACTTC
>TRBV6-8|NA|NA|TRBJ1-1
CASSDHRSRHEAFF
TGTGCCAGCAGCGATCACCGCAGCCGCCATGAAGCTTTCTTT
>TRBV7-6|NA|NA|TRBJ1-1
CASSLPGRAAFF
TGTGCCAGCAGCTTACCGGGGAGGGCGGCTTTCTTT
>TRBV4-1|NA|TRBD1|TRBJ2-7
CASSQDHRGHEQYF
TGCGCCAGCAGCCAAGACCACAGGGGCCACGAGCAGTACTTC
>TRBV7-8|few|NA|TRBJ1-1
CASSFGVSTEAFF
TGTGCCAGCAGCTTCGGAGTTAGTACTGAAGCTTTCTTT
>TRBV6-8|once|NA|TRBJ1-4
CASSAPGGHVNEKLFF
TGTGCCAGCAGTGCCCCGGGAGGTCATGTTAATGAAAAACTGTTTTTT
>TRBV19|NA|NA|TRBJ1-1
CASSYDGGNTEAFF
TGTGCCAGTTCCTACGACGGGGGGAACACTGAAGCTTTCTTT
>TRBV12-3/TRBV12-4|few|NA|TRBJ1-2
CASSWTPTNGYTF
TGTGCCAGCAGTTGGACCCCGACGAATGGCTACACCTTC
>TRBV7-6|many|NA|TRBJ1-4
CASSLYLGANEKLFF
TGTGCCAGCAGCTTATATCTTGGGGCTAATGAAAAACTGTTTTTT
>TRBV6-5|few|TRBD1|TRBJ1-2
CASRPGQIYGYTF
TGTGCCAGCAGACCGGGACAGATCTATGGCTACACCTTC
>TRBV10-3|NA|NA|TRBJ2-3
CAILRQGYSTDTQYF
TGTGCCATTCTCAGGCAGGGTTATAGCACAGATACGCAGTATTTT
>TRBV4-1|NA|NA|TRBJ2-4
CASSQGDAAKNIQYF
TGCGCCAGCAGCCAAGGGGACGCAGCCAAAAACATTCAGTACTTC